This T cell receptor (beta chain) was identified during a study of somatic mutations in cytotoxic T cells in rheumatoid arthritis. In the study overall: Before any treatment began, 30 to 35 ml EDTA peripheral blood was collected from patients right after diagnosis. The study, taken as a whole, reports: Measured CD8+ T-cell clonality, a value compared between rheumatoid arthritis patients and age-matched healthy controls, did not differ significantly.

In the original analysis: The authors rarely found patient CD8+ clones larger than 1% matching published virus-specific TCRB sequences. Only in-frame clones appear in the TCRdb table, and some are missing; sequencing was by immunoSEQ multiplex PCR. V and J calls and clone size are given by that table; D and trimming were obtained from the DNA. Seen here are 12,000 to 15,000 clones, roughly 87% observed once, and the top ten hold 29%. The study pulled out CD4+ and CD8+ cells with positive magnetic bead selection and then checked their purity by flow cytometry. Regarding this clone: Its specificity is not known.

Per the germline V gene, CDR1 is SGHTA and CDR2 is FQGTGA. With 4 bases removed from V and 11 bases from J, the gap between germline ends came to 11 bases. The CDR3 contains 12 residues. Sequencing input: CD8+ T cells sorted from blood. The chain uses TRBV7-3 and TRBJ2-2; a weak D match, TRBD1 (6 bases). This TCR derives from an adult with rheumatoid arthritis. CDR3 sequence reads: CASSSLGGELFF. The CDR3 DNA reads TGTGCCAGCAGCTCCCTTGGGGGCGAGCTGTTTTTT.